This T cell receptor (beta chain) comes out of a study of T cell responses to AZD1222 COVID-19 vaccine. Turning to this clone: Its antigen is not known.

Study results and caveats: Among those given AZD1222, only five or six were seropositive at baseline. A mostly white British donor set with more females was recruited, and clonal diversity was possibly underestimated.

Only in-frame clones appear in the TCRdb table, and some are missing; sequencing was by immunoSEQ multiplex PCR. The repertoire holds some 140,000 clones, with 80% to 95% as singletons. This receptor was obtained from an adult in good health. Source: peripheral blood, taken on day 0 of AZD1222 vaccination.

CDR3 coding DNA: TGTGCCAGCAGCAAACTCCGACTAGCTAGGTACGATACGCAGTATTTT. Amino acids: CASSKLRLARYDTQYF. The chain recombines TRBV7-9 with TRBJ2-3, with TRBD2 matching over 7 bases. V trimming: 5 bases; J trimming: 6 bases; junction bases outside the gene matches: 14. The germline V gene has CDR1 SEHNR and CDR2 FQNEAQ (reference sequence). This CDR3 has 16 residues.